This T cell receptor beta chain was sequenced in a study of early T cells in non-severe SARS-CoV-2 infection. General observations from the study: Matching against VDJdb likely underestimated virus-specific expansions, favoring anti-spike CD8.

This CDR3 contains 16 residues. From germline, CDR1 is MNHNY and CDR2 SVGAGI (reference sequence). V dropped 6 bases and J dropped 0; count of bases not matched to a gene: 11. Comment on this clonotype: Its antigen remains unidentified.

Individual cDNA molecules received unique molecular identifiers. TCRdb reanalysed the 5' RACE reads using MiXCR and keeps one entry per CDR3 protein. The profile covers over 95,000 distinct CDR3 sequences, with roughly 15% appearing a single time and around 1.3% taken by the ten largest. The source material was whole blood. The source is an adult who was a healthcare worker with PCR-confirmed SARS-CoV-2 infection or an uninfected control (not recorded which). The J gene is TRBJ2-7, the V gene TRBV6-6; 7 bases agree with TRBD2. The CDR3, as DNA: TGTGCCAGCAGGCCGACCCTACTAGCGACCTCCTACGAGCAGTACTTC. Translating it yields CASRPTLLATSYEQYF.